This T cell receptor (beta chain) was observed in a study of regulatory T cells in long-lasting Graves disease (dated by TCRdb to the early 2020s). About the study as a whole: In the newly diagnosed Graves' disease group, patients had been taking antithyroid drugs for less than 3 months. Patients with persistent Graves' disease were compared with patients with newly diagnosed Graves' disease using TCR sequencing and RNA sequencing of peripheral blood. The study took place in China and was registered as a clinical trial. A total of 35 or so samples were covered by TCR sequencing, comprising around 13 persistent and around 20 newly diagnosed Graves' disease patients.

The label giving this sample's time point can be read as: newly diagnosed GD, antithyroid drugs for less than 3 months. RNA was extracted from PBMCs in TRIzol for both TCR sequencing and RNA sequencing. The diagnosis of Graves' disease followed American Thyroid Association guidelines. Patients were recruited from an endocrinology department in Xi'an, China. From each patient, nine milliliters of peripheral blood was collected into an EDTA anticoagulant tube. Ficoll Paque Plus density gradient separation was used to isolate PBMCs, and no further T cell sorting was done. An Agilent 2100 Bioanalyzer and agarose gel were used to assess RNA quality, and a NanoDrop 2000 was used to measure RNA concentration. V is clipped by 4 bases and J by 4 bases, and the sequence between their germline boundaries is 8 bases long. CDR3 length: 12 amino acids, cysteine to phenylalanine. Only CDR3 DNA is held: 36 bases, read in frame from base 1. From a lookup of the germline V gene (reference sequence), CDR1 and CDR2 are DFQATT and SNEGSKA.

What the research found in general, with its limitations: Patients with persistent disease shared more public clonotypes (approximately 2,500) than newly diagnosed patients did (more than 900). TRBV28, TRBJ1-2 and TRBJ2-5 were preferentially used in persistent disease, while TRBV20-1 and TRBJ2-1 were favored in newly diagnosed disease. The study examined only peripheral blood because the primary lesion, thyroid tissue, could not be accessed. The authors noted that the small sample size was a limitation that may lower accuracy. Sequencing and analysis were limited to the TCR beta chain. Lower TCR Shannon entropy and fewer highly expanded clones were observed in persistent Graves' disease patients than in newly diagnosed patients, which suggested clonal expansion.

On this clonotype itself: The antigen it binds to is not known. No base-level quality is on record; no much larger clone is a single base apart.

The method was multiplex PCR. The sample was run on an Illumina HiSeq 4000. TCR beta libraries were built with iRepertoire HTBI primers and Arm-PCR amplification of CDR3 regions. Gel purification was performed on PCR products prior to sequencing. The paper's processing steps were these. A total of roughly 67 TRBV and 14 TRBJ segments were identified across samples and were used for gene usage analysis of CDR3 amino acid clonotypes. COPE and FqMerger were used to merge filtered high-quality paired reads into contigs. Contigs were aligned with BLAST to IMGT TRBV, TRBD and TRBJ reference genes, and CDR3 was defined per IMGT. Any clonotype with a frequency above 0.1% was counted as a highly expanded clone. Shannon entropy served as the measure of repertoire diversity, while the Gini coefficient captured V-J evenness. Public clonotypes were defined as clonotypes shared by more than one individual. The raw public reads went through TCRdb reprocessing: fastp at Q25, MiXCR clone calling, in-frame beta chains kept. Entries that share a CDR3 protein sequence are merged under the most common genes and DNA. TCRdb assigned the V and J calls; the authors' analysis was not used. The sample table holds around 320,000 distinct CDR3 sequences, of which over 15% were seen once. The top ten clonotypes cover 25% to 30% of the sample.

These same data were also listed under a study on T cells in Graves' hyperthyroidism and ophthalmopathy. From the second report: Stable Graves' hyperthyroidism was defined as the absence of progression to ophthalmopathy over 18 months of follow-up. The hyperthyroidism patients were between 18 and 65 years old and newly diagnosed, with a disease duration of less than 2 months. Exclusion was applied to patients with uncontrolled infections, other autoimmune diseases, pregnancy or lactation. Diagnoses were established on the basis of clinical symptoms, serum thyroxine and TRAb, thyroid ultrasound, and orbital computed tomography. A first-round RT-PCR of the TCR CDR3 used the HTBI primer set with the Qiagen OneStep RT-PCR kit. Most expanded thyroid clonotypes (frequency above 0.001) were also found in blood, which suggests that blood repertoires may mirror thyroid immune responses. A model built on a 13 V-J signature distinguished ophthalmopathy from stable hyperthyroidism, reaching approximately 89% sensitivity and about 81% specificity in cross-validation and 80%/75% in testing. In validation, the model predicted progression to ophthalmopathy a median of 6.5 months before onset, with about 64% sensitivity and 72.22% specificity. TCR V-J signatures able to tell the groups apart were searched for in a discovery cohort of 95 to 100 patients, of whom more than 40 had Graves' ophthalmopathy and around 58 had stable Graves' hyperthyroidism. Whether ophthalmopathy could be predicted prospectively was tested in an independent validation cohort made up of approximately 19 hyperthyroidism patients plus 17 patients who later progressed to ophthalmopathy. The 100 discovery patients were randomly split 7:3 into training and test sets. Thyroid tissue and blood T-cell repertoires from six Graves' hyperthyroidism patients were also compared in the study. After blood sampling, hyperthyroidism patients were treated with methimazole at a starting dose of 30 mg daily, and ophthalmopathy patients were treated with high-dose intravenous methylprednisolone. Libraries were constructed in a second round of multiplex PCR, after which size selection and purification were performed. Sequencing of the libraries was done on an Illumina HiSeq2000 using paired-end 100 bp reads. Raw data were processed with SOAPnuke, discarding reads with adapters, uncalled bases, mean Phred below 15, or no exact constant-primer or identifier match. COPE v1.2.5 was used to merge high-quality paired reads, and clonotypes were defined as unique nucleotide sequences. Clonotypes were aligned to IMGT TRBV, TRBD and TRBJ reference segments using MiTCR v1.1. Analysis was restricted to V-J combinations with a frequency above 0.0001, which covered roughly 99% of repertoires. A TCS score was defined as the ratio between F50 (clonal expansion) and ExV (chaos), using BLOSUM62-based TCRdist between CDR3 peptides within each V-J. Welch's t-statistics and random forest reduced approximately 520 V-J features to about 12, which were used in a naive Bayes classifier (R e1071). No statistical method was used to fix the sample size in advance, and group allocation was not hidden from the investigators. TCR Vbeta CDR3 sequencing of some 140 peripheral blood samples (approximately 44 ophthalmopathy, 75 to 85 hyperthyroidism and roughly 17 progressor patients) is reported in the paper.

The rearrangement combines TRBV20-1 with TRBJ1-5, and TRBD1 may be the D gene, going by 6 matching bases. This TCR came from a middle-aged man with Graves disease. Donor details come from another sample of the same person, matched by shared clones. This material consisted of peripheral blood mononuclear cells (PBMCs), taken at new diagnosis, from a patient treated with antithyroid drugs. This receptor has the CDR3 CSATDRNQPQHF. The nucleotide sequence reads TGCAGTGCTACAGACAGGAATCAGCCCCAGCATTTT.